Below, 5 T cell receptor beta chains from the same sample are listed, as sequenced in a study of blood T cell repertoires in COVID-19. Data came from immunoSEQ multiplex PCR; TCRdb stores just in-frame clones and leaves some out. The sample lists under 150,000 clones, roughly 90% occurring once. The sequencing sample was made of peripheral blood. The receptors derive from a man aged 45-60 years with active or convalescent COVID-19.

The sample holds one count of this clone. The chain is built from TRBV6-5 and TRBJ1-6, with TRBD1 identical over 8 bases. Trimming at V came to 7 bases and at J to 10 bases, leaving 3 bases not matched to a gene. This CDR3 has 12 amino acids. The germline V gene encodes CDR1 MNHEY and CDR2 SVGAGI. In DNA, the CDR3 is TGTGCCAGCACGACAGGGGACTCACCCCTCCACTTT. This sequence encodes CASTTGDSPLHF.

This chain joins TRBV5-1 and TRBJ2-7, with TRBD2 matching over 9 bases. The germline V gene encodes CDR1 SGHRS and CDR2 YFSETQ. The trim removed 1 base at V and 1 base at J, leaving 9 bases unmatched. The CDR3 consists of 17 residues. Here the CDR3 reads CASSLRMMTSGSYEQYF. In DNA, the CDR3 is TGCGCCAGCAGCTTGAGGATGATGACTAGCGGATCCTACGAGCAGTACTTC.

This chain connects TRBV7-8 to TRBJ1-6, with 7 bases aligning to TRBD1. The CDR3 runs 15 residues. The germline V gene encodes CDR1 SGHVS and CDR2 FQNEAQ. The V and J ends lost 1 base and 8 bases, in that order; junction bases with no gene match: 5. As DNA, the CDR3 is TGTGCCAGCAGCTTAGGAAGGACAGGTTATTCACCCCTCCACTTT. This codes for CASSLGRTGYSPLHF.

The CDR3 DNA is TGTGCCAGCAGCTTAGCCCAGGAGGAGTGGGATGGCTACACCTTC. As protein: CASSLAQEEWDGYTF. The chain is built from TRBV7-9 and TRBJ1-2; D is undetermined. The CDR3 length is 15 residues. From germline, CDR1 is SEHNR and CDR2 FQNEAQ (reference sequence). The V end lost 0 bases, the J end lost 6 bases, and 14 bases lay between the germline ends.

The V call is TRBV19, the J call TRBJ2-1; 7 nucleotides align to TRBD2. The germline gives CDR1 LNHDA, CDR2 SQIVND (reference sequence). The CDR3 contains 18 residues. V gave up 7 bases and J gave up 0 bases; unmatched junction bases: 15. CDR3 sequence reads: CASTRSPTSASSYNEQFF. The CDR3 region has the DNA TGTGCCAGTACGAGGAGCCCCACTAGCGCTAGCTCCTACAATGAGCAGTTCTTC.